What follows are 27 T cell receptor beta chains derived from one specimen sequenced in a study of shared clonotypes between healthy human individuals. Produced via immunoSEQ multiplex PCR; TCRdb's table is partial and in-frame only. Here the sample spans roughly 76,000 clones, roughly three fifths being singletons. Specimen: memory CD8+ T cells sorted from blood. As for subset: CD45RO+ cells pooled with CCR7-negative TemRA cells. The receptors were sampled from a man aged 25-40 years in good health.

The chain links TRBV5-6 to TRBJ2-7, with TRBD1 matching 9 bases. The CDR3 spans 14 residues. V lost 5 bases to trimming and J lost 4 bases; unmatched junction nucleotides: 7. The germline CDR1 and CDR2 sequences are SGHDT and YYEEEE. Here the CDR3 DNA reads TGTGCCAGCAGACCGGGACAGGGCGTGTACGAGCAGTACTTC. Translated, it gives CASRPGQGVYEQYF.

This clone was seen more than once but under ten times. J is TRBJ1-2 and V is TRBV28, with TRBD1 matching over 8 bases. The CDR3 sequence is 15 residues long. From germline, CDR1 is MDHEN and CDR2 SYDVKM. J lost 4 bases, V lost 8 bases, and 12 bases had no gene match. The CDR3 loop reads CASGRTGRFLYGYTF. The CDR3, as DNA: TGTGCCAGCGGAAGGACAGGGAGATTCCTCTATGGCTACACCTTC.

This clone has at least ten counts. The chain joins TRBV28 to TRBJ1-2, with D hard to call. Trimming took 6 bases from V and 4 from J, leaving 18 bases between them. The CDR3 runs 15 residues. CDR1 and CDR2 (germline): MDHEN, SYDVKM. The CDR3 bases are TGTGCCAGCAGCTCGACTACGGGAGTTGTCTATGGCTACACCTTC. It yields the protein CASSSTTGVVYGYTF.

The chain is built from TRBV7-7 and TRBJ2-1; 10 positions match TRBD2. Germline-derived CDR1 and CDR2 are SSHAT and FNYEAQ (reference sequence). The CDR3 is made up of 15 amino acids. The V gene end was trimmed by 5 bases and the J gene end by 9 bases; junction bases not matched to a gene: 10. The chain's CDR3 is CASSLQREGRTEQFF. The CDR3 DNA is TGTGCCAGCAGCCTCCAGCGGGAGGGCCGGACTGAGCAGTTCTTC.

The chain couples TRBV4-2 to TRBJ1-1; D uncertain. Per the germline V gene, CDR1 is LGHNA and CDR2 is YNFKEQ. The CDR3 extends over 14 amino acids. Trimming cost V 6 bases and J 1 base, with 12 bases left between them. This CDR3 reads CASRAHDGNTEAFF. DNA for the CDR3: TGTGCCAGCAGAGCCCATGATGGGAACACTGAAGCTTTCTTT.

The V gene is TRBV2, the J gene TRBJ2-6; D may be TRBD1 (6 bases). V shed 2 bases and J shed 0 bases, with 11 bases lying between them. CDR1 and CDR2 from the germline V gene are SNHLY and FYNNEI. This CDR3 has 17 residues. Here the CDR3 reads CASSETRGGSGANVLTF. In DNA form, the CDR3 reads TGTGCCAGCAGTGAAACTCGAGGGGGCTCTGGGGCCAACGTCCTGACTTTC.

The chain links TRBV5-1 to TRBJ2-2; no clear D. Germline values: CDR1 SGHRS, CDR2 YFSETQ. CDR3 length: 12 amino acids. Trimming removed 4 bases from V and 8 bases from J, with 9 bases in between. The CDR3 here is CASSAPPGELFF. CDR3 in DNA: TGCGCCAGCAGCGCCCCCCCGGGGGAGCTGTTTTTT. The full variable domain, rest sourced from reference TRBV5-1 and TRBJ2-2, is KAGVTQTPRYLIKTRGQQVTLSCSPISGHRSVSWYQQTPGQGLQFLFEYFSETQRNKGNFPGRFSGRQFSNSRSEMNVSTLELGDSALYLCASSAPPGELFFGEGSRLTVL.

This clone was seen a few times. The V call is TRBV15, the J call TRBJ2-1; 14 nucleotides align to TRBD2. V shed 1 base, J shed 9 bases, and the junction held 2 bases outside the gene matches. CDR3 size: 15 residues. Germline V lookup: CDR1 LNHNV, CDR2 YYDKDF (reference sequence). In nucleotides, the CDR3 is TGTGCCACCAGCAGAGGGACTAGCGGGAGGCTTGAGCAGTTCTTC. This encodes CATSRGTSGRLEQFF.

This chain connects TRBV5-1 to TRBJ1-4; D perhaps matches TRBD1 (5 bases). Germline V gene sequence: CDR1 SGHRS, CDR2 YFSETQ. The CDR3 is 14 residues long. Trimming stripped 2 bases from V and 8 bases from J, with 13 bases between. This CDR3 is CASSFTGGGEKLFF. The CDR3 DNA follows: TGCGCCAGCAGCTTCACGGGGGGTGGCGAAAAACTGTTTTTT. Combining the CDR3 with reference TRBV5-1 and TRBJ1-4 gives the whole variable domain KAGVTQTPRYLIKTRGQQVTLSCSPISGHRSVSWYQQTPGQGLQFLFEYFSETQRNKGNFPGRFSGRQFSNSRSEMNVSTLELGDSALYLCASSFTGGGEKLFFGSGTQLSVL.

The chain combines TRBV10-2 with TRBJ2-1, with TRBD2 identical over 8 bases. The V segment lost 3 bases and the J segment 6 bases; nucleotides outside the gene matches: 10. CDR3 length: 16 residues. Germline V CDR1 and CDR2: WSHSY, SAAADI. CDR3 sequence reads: CASSDFSNREGNEQFF. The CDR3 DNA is TGCGCCAGCAGTGACTTTTCAAACCGGGAGGGCAATGAGCAGTTCTTC.

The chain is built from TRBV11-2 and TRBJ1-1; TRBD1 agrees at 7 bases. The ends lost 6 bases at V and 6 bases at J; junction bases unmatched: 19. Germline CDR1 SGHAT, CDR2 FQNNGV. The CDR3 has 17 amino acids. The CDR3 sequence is CASRGRTGSDSRAEAFF. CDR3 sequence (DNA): TGTGCCAGCAGGGGGAGGACAGGCAGTGACTCTAGGGCTGAAGCTTTCTTT.

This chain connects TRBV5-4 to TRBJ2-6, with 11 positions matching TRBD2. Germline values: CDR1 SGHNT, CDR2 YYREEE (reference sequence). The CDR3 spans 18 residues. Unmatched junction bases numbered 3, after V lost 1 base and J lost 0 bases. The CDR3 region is CASSLLTSGNSGANVLTF. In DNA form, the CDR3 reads TGTGCCAGCAGCTTGTTGACTAGCGGGAACTCTGGGGCCAACGTCCTGACTTTC.

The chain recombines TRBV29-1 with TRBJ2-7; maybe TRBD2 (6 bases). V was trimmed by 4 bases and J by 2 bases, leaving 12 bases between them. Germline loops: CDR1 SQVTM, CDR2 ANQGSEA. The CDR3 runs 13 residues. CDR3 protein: CSVGSGSPYEQYF. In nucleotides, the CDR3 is TGCAGCGTTGGCTCCGGGAGCCCCTACGAGCAGTACTTC.

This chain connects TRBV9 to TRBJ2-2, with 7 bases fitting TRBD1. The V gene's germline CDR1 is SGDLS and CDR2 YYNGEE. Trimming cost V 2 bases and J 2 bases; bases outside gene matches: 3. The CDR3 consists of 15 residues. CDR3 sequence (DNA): TGTGCCAGCAGCGTGTGGGACAGTAACACCGGGGAGCTGTTTTTT. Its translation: CASSVWDSNTGELFF.

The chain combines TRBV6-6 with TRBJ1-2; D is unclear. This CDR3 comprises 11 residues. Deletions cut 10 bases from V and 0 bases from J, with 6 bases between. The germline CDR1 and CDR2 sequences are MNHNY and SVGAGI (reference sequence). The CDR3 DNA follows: TGTGCCACTGGAACTAACTATGGCTACACCTTC. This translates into CATGTNYGYTF.

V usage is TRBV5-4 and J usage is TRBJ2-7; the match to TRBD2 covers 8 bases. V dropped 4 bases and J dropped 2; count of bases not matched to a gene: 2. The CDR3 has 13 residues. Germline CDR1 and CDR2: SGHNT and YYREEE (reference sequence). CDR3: CASSTGLAYEQYF. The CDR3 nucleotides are TGTGCCAGCAGCACGGGACTAGCCTACGAGCAGTACTTC.

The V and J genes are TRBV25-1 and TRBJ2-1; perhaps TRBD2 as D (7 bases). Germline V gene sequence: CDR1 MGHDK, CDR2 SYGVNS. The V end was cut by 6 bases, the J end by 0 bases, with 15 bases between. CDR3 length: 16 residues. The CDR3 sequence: CASSEGRGHSYNEQFF. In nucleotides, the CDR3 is TGTGCCAGCAGCGAGGGGCGGGGGCACTCCTACAATGAGCAGTTCTTC.

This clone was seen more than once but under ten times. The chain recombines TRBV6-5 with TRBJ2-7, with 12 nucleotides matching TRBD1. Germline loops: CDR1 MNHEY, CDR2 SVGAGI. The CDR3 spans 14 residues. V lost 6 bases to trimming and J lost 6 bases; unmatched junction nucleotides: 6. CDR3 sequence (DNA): TGTGCCAGCAGACCGGGACAGGGGGCGGTCGAGCAGTACTTC. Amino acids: CASRPGQGAVEQYF.

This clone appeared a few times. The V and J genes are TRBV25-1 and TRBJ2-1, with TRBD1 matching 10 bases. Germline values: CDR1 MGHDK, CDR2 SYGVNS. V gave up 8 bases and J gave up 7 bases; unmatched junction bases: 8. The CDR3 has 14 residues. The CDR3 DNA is TGTGCCAGCCTCGGACAGGGGGACCCGAATGAGCAGTTCTTC. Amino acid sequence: CASLGQGDPNEQFF.

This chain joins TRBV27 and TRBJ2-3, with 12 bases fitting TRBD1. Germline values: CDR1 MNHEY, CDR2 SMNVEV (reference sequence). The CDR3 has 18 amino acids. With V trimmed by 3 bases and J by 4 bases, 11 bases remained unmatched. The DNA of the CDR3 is TGTGCCAGCAGTTTTGGGACAGGGGGCTTCGGGGAGGCAGATACGCAGTATTTT. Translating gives CASSFGTGGFGEADTQYF.

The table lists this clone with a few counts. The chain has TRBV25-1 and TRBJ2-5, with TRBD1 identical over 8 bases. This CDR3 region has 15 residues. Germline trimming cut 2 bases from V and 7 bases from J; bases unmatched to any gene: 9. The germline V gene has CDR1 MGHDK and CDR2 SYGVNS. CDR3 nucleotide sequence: TGTGCCAGCAGTGAACCCCAGGGACAGGAGGGGACCCAGTACTTC. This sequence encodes CASSEPQGQEGTQYF.

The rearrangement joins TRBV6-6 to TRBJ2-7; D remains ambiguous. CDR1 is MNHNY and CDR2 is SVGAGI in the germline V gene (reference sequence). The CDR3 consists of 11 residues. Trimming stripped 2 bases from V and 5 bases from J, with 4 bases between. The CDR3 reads CASSYADEQYF. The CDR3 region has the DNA TGTGCCAGCAGTTACGCTGACGAGCAGTACTTC.

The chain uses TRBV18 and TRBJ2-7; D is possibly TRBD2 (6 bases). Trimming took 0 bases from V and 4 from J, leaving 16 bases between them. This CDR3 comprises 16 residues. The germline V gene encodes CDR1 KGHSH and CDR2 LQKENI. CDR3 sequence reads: CASSPPLEGRGYEQYF. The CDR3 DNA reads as TGTGCCAGCTCACCACCGTTGGAGGGGCGCGGTTACGAGCAGTACTTC.

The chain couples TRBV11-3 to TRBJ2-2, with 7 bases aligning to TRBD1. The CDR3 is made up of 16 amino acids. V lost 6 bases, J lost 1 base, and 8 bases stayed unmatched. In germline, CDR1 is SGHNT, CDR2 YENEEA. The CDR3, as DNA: TGTGCCAGCAGACCTACAGGGGACGGGAACACCGGGGAGCTGTTTTTT. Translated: CASRPTGDGNTGELFF.

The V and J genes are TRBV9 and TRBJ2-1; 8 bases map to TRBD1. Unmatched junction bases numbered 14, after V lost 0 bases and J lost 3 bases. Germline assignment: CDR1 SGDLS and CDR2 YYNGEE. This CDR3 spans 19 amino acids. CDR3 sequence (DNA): TGTGCCAGCAGCGTAGATGGCAGGGGGCAGCGTTGGAGCTACAATGAGCAGTTCTTC. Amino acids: CASSVDGRGQRWSYNEQFF.

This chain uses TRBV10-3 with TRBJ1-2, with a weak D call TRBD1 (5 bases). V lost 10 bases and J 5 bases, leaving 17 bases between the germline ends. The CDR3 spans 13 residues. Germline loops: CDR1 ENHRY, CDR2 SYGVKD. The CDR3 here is CATRVESQYGYTF. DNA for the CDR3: TGTGCCACCAGGGTGGAGTCCCAGTATGGCTACACCTTC.

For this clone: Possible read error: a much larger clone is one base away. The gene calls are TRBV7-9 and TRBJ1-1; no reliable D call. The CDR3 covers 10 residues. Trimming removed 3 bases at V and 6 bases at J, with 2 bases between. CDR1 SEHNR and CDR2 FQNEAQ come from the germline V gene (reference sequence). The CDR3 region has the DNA TGTGCCAGCAGCTTCGCTGAAGCTTTCTTT. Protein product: CASSFAEAFF.